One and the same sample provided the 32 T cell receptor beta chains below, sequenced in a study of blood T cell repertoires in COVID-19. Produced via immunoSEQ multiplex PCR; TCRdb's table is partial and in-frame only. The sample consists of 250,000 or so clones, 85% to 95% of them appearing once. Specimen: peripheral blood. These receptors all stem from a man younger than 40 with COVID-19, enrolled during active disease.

DNA for the CDR3: TGTGCCAGCATTGGGACTAGCGGGGGACATTCTCCCGAGGAGCTGTTTTTT. Protein product: CASIGTSGGHSPEELFF. J is TRBJ2-2 and V is TRBV3-1 (or the pseudogene TRBV3-2), with 14 nucleotides matching TRBD2. The V and J ends lost 7 bases and 10 bases, in that order; junction bases with no gene match: 14. CDR3 length equals 17 residues. Germline CDR1 LGHDT, CDR2 YNNKEL (reference sequence).

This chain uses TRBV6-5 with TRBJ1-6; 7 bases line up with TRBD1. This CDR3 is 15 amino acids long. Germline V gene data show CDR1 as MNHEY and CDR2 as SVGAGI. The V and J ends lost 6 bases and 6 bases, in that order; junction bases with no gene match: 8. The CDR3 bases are TGTGCCAGCAGAGCCGGGACAGAAGCTAATTCACCCCTCCACTTT. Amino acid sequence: CASRAGTEANSPLHF.

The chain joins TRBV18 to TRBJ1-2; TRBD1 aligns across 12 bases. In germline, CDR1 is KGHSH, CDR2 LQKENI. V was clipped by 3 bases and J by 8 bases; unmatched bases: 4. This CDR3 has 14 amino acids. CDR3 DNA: TGTGCCAGCTCACCTGGGGACAGGGGGCAAGGCTACACCTTC. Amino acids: CASSPGDRGQGYTF.

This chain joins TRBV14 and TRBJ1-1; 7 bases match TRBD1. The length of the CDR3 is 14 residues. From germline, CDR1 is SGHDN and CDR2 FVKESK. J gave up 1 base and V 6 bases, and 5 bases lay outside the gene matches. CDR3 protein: CASRRQGGNTEAFF. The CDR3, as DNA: TGTGCCAGCAGACGACAGGGAGGGAACACTGAAGCTTTCTTT.

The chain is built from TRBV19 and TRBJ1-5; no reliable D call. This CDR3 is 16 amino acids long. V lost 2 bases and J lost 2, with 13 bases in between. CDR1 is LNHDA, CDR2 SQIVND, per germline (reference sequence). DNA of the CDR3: TGTGCCAGTAGTATAATCGGCGGGTCGGGCAATCAGCCCCAGCATTTT. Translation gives CASSIIGGSGNQPQHF.

CDR3 DNA sequence: TGTGCCAGCAGTGCCGGGGGTTACTATGGCTACACCTTC. It encodes CASSAGGYYGYTF. The rearrangement uses TRBV11-2 and TRBJ1-2; TRBD1 might be the D (5 bases). This CDR3 spans 13 amino acids. The germline V gene has CDR1 SGHAT and CDR2 FQNNGV. V was shortened by 6 bases and J by 3 bases, with 11 bases between the two germline ends.

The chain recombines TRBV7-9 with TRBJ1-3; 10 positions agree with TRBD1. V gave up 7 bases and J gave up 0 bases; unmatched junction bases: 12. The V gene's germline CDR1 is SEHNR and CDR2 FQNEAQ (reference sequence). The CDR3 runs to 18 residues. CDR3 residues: CASNGGTGASSSGNTIYF. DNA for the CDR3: TGTGCCAGCAATGGGGGGACAGGGGCGTCCAGCTCTGGAAACACCATATATTTT.

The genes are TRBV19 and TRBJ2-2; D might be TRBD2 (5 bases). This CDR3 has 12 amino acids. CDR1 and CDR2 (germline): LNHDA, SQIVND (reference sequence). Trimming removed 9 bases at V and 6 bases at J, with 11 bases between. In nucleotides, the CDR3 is TGTGCCAGCCGTCTCGGGGCCGGGGAGCTGTTTTTT. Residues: CASRLGAGELFF.

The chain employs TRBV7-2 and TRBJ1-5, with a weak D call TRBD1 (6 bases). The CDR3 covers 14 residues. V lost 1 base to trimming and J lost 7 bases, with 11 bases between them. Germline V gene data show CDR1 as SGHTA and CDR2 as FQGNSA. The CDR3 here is CASSLGGGDQPQHF. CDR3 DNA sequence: TGTGCCAGCAGCTTAGGAGGGGGAGACCAGCCCCAGCATTTT.

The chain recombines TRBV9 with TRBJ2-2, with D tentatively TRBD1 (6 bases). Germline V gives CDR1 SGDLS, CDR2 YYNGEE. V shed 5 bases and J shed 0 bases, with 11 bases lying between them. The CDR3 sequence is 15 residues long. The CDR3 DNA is TGTGCCAGCAGTTCCGGACAGCCGAACACCGGGGAGCTGTTTTTT. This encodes CASSSGQPNTGELFF.

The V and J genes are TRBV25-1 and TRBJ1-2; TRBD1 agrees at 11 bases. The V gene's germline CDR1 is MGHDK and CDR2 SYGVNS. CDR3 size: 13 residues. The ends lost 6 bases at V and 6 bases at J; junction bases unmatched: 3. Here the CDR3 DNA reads TGTGCCAGCAGCAGGACAGGGGGCCATGGCTACACCTTC. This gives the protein CASSRTGGHGYTF.

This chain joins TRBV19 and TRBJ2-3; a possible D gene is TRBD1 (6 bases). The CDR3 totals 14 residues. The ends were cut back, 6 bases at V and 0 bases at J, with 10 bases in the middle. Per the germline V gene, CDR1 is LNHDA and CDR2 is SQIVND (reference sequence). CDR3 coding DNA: TGTGCCAGTAGATGGCAGGGGAGCACAGATACGCAGTATTTT. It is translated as CASRWQGSTDTQYF.

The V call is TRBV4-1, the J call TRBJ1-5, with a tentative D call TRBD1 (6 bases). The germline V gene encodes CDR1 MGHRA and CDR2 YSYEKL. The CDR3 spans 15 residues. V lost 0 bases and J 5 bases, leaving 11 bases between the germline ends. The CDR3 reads CASSQDRTEDQPQHF. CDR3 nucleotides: TGCGCCAGCAGCCAAGATCGGACAGAGGATCAGCCCCAGCATTTT.

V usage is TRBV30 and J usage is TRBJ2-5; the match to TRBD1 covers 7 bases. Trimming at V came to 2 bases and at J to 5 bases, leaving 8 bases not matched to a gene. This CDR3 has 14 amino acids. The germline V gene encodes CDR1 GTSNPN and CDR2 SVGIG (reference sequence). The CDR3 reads CAWSFVGGLETQYF. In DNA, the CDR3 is TGTGCCTGGAGTTTTGTAGGGGGCCTGGAGACCCAGTACTTC.

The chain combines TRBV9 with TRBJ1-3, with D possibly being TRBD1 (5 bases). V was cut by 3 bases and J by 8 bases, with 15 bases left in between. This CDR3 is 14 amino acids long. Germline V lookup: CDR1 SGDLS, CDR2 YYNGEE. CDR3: CASSASRGGDTIYF. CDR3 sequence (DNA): TGTGCCAGCAGCGCCTCTCGGGGAGGGGACACCATATATTTT.

This CDR3 reads CASSPGRQGYEQYF. Written as DNA, the CDR3 is TGTGCCAGCAGCCCCGGCAGACAGGGGTACGAGCAGTACTTC. The rearrangement links TRBV3-1 (or the pseudogene TRBV3-2) to TRBJ2-7, with 8 bases identical to TRBD1. From germline, CDR1 is LGHDT and CDR2 YNNKEL (reference sequence). CDR3 length equals 14 residues. The V gene end was trimmed by 4 bases and the J gene end by 4 bases; junction bases not matched to a gene: 6.

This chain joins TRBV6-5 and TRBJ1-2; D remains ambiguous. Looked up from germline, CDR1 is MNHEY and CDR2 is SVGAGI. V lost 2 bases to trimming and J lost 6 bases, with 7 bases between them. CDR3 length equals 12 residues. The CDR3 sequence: CASSYDTNGYTF. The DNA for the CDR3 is TGTGCCAGCAGTTACGACACGAATGGCTACACCTTC.

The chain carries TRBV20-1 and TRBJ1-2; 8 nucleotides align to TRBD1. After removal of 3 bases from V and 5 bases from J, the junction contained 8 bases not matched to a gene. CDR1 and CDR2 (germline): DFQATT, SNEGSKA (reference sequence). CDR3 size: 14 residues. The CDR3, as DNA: TGCAGTGCTAGTGTCCCAGGGGGCCTTTATGGCTACACCTTC. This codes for CSASVPGGLYGYTF.

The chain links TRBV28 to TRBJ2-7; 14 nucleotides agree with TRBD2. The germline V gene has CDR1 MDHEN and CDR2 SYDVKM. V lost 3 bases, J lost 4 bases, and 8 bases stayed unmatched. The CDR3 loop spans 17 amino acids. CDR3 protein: CASSFRVGTSGGYEQYF. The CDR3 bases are TGTGCCAGCAGTTTTCGGGTTGGGACTAGCGGGGGTTACGAGCAGTACTTC.

The CDR3 here is CARSHDRRRDRALYEQYF. CDR3 in DNA: TGTGCCAGAAGCCACGACCGCCGACGGGACAGGGCCCTCTACGAGCAGTACTTC. The chain has TRBV5-3 and TRBJ2-7; the match to TRBD1 covers 9 bases. TRBV5-3 is assigned to the ORF class and has an uncertain function. The CDR3 totals 18 residues. The V and J ends lost 4 bases and 3 bases, in that order; junction bases with no gene match: 17.

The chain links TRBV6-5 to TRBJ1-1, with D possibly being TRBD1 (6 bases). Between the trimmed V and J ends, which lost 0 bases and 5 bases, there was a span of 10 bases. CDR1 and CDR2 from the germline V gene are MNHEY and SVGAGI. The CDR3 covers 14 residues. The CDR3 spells CASSYSTGMTEAFF. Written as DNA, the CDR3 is TGTGCCAGCAGTTACTCCACAGGGATGACTGAAGCTTTCTTT.

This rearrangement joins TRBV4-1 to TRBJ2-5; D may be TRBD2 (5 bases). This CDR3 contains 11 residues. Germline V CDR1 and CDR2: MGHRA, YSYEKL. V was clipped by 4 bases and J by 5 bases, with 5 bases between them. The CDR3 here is CASSREETQYF. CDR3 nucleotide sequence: TGCGCCAGCAGCCGGGAGGAGACCCAGTACTTC.

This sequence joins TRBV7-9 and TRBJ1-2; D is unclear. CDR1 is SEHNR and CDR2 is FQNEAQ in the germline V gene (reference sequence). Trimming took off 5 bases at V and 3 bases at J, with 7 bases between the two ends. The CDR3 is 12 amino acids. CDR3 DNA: TGTGCCAGCAGCCGAGAACACTATGGCTACACCTTC. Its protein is CASSREHYGYTF.

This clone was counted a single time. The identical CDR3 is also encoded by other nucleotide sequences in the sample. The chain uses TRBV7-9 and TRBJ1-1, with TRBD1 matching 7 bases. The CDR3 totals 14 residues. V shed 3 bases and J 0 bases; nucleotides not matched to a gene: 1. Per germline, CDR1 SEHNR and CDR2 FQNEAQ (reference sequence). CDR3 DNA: TGTGCCAGCAGCTTGGGACAGATGAACACTGAAGCTTTCTTT. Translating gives CASSLGQMNTEAFF.

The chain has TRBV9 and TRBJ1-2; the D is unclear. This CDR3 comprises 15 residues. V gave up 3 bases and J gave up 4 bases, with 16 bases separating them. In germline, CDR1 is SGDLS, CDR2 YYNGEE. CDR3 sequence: CASSEAAGPIYGYTF. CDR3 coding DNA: TGTGCCAGCAGCGAGGCGGCGGGCCCCATCTATGGCTACACCTTC.

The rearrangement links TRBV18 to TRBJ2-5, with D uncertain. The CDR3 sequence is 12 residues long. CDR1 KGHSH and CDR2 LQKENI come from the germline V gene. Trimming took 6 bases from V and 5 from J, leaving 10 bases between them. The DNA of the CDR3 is TGTGCCAGCTCCGGCTTGGAGGAGACCCAGTACTTC. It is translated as CASSGLEETQYF.

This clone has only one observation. The CDR3 DNA sequence: TGTGCCAGCAGCGTGTATGGGCTAGCGGGGGGAAACAATGAGCAGTTCTTC. Translating gives CASSVYGLAGGNNEQFF. The V and J genes are TRBV9 and TRBJ2-1; TRBD2 matches 11 bases. The length of the CDR3 is 17 residues. The ends lost 2 bases at V and 5 bases at J; junction bases unmatched: 9. Germline loops: CDR1 SGDLS, CDR2 YYNGEE. Supplemented by reference TRBV9 and TRBJ2-1, the full variable domain reads DSGVTQTPKHLITATGQRVTLRCSPRSGDLSVYWYQQSLDQGLQFLIQYYNGEERAKGNILERFSAQQFPDLHSELNLSSLELGDSALYFCASSVYGLAGGNNEQFFGPGTRLTVL.

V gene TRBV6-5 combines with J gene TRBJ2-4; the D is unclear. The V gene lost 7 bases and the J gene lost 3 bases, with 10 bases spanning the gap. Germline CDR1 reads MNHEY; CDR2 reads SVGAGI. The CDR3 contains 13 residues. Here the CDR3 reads CASKEPYKNIQYF. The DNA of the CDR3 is TGTGCCAGCAAGGAGCCTTACAAAAACATTCAGTACTTC.

The CDR3 nucleotides are TGTGCCAGTAGTATAGCCCCAACAGGGTTAGATACGCAGTATTTT. Its translation: CASSIAPTGLDTQYF. The rearrangement joins TRBV19 to TRBJ2-3; a weak D match, TRBD1 (6 bases). Germline CDR1 is LNHDA and CDR2 is SQIVND (reference sequence). Trimming took 1 base from V and 5 from J, leaving 13 bases between them. The CDR3 runs 15 residues.

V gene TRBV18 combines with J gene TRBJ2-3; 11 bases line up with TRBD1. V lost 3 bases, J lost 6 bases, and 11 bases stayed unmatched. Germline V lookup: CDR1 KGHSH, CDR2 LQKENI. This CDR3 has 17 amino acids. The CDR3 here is CASSPPGQGALGDTQYF. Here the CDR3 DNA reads TGTGCCAGCTCACCGCCCGGACAGGGGGCGCTGGGCGATACGCAGTATTTT.

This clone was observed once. The DNA for the CDR3 is TGTGCCAGCAGCTTAGTGGTAGGGGATCTCAGTGAAGCTTTCTTT. This codes for CASSLVVGDLSEAFF. The chain recombines TRBV11-2 with TRBJ1-1; tentatively, D is TRBD1 (5 bases). V was clipped by 1 base and J by 7 bases, with 16 bases between them. The CDR3 sequence is 15 residues long. The V gene's germline CDR1 is SGHAT and CDR2 FQNNGV.

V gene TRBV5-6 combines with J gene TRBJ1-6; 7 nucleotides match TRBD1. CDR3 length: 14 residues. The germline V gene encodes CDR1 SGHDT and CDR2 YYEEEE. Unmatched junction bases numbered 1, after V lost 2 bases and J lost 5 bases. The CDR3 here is CASSLQGNNSPLHF. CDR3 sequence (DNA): TGTGCCAGCAGCTTACAGGGGAATAATTCACCCCTCCACTTT.